This is a list of T cell receptor beta chains from one sample in a study of blood T cell repertoires in COVID-19. Repertoires were generated with immunoSEQ multiplex PCR, while TCRdb's copy carries only in-frame clones and drops some. The sample has tens of thousands of clones, 85% to 90% seen once. Specimen: peripheral blood. These receptors were taken from a man aged 65 to 85 with active COVID-19. CDR3s include the opening cysteine and the closing phenylalanine or tryptophan. D genes are given only for firm matches. Size values are once, few and many counts, or a class for expanded clones, and some rows have none.

v_call: TRBV19
d_call: TRBD1
clone_size: NA
cdr3_length: 19
j_call: TRBJ2-3
cdr3_nt: TGTGCCAGTAGTATTTTCGGGACAGCCCATCTTACAAGCACAGATACGCAGTATTTT
cdr3_aa: CASSIFGTAHLTSTDTQYF

v_call: TRBV7-8
d_call: NA
clone_size: few
cdr3_length: 17
j_call: TRBJ2-7
cdr3_nt: TGTGCCAGCAGCTTAAGGCAGACCTCGGGGAACCTCTACGAGCAGTACTTC
cdr3_aa: CASSLRQTSGNLYEQYF

v_call: TRBV30
d_call: NA
clone_size: few
cdr3_length: 14
j_call: TRBJ2-1
cdr3_nt: TGTGCCTGGAGGCGGGATTCGAGAGGCAATGAGCAGTTCTTC
cdr3_aa: CAWRRDSRGNEQFF

v_call: TRBV5-1
d_call: TRBD2
clone_size: once
cdr3_length: 15
j_call: TRBJ2-5
cdr3_nt: TGCGCCAGCAGTTTGGGACTAGCGGTCCAAGAGACCCAGTACTTC
cdr3_aa: CASSLGLAVQETQYF

v_call: TRBV4-2
d_call: NA
clone_size: few
cdr3_length: 17
j_call: TRBJ2-2
cdr3_nt: TGTGCCAGCAGCCGAGAAGGCGGCGCAAGGAACACCGGGGAGCTGTTTTTT
cdr3_aa: CASSREGGARNTGELFF

v_call: TRBV5-1
d_call: TRBD1
clone_size: NA
cdr3_length: 15
j_call: TRBJ2-7
cdr3_nt: TGCGCCAGCAGCTTGGCTACCGGGACAGGCTACGAGCAGTACTTC
cdr3_aa: CASSLATGTGYEQYF

v_call: TRBV19
d_call: NA
clone_size: NA
cdr3_length: 14
j_call: TRBJ2-7
cdr3_nt: TGTGCCAGTAGTATATCTGAGACTAGTCCCCGGCAGTACTTC
cdr3_aa: CASSISETSPRQYF

v_call: TRBV7-9
d_call: TRBD1
clone_size: NA
cdr3_length: 14
j_call: TRBJ1-1
cdr3_nt: TGTGCCAGCAGCGAAACAGGGGGCCACACTGAAGCTTTCTTT
cdr3_aa: CASSETGGHTEAFF

v_call: TRBV11-1
d_call: TRBD2
clone_size: NA
cdr3_length: 13
j_call: TRBJ2-4
cdr3_nt: TGTGCCAGCGGGAGGGAGTCGGAAAACATTCAGTACTTC
cdr3_aa: CASGRESENIQYF

v_call: TRBV7-3
d_call: TRBD1
clone_size: NA
cdr3_length: 14
j_call: TRBJ1-1
cdr3_nt: TGTGCCAGCAGCCTAGGTGCAGGGGGAACTGAAGCTTTCTTT
cdr3_aa: CASSLGAGGTEAFF

v_call: TRBV28
d_call: NA
clone_size: NA
cdr3_length: 17
j_call: TRBJ1-5
cdr3_nt: TGTGCCAGCAGTTTATCTTCCTGGCAGGGTGACAATCAGCCCCAGCATTTT
cdr3_aa: CASSLSSWQGDNQPQHF

v_call: TRBV4-1
d_call: NA
clone_size: NA
cdr3_length: 16
j_call: TRBJ2-3
cdr3_nt: TGCGCCAGCAGCCCTTACAGGCAGTCTAGCACAGATACGCAGTATTTT
cdr3_aa: CASSPYRQSSTDTQYF

v_call: TRBV4-2
d_call: NA
clone_size: once
cdr3_length: 13
j_call: TRBJ2-1
cdr3_nt: TGTGCCAGCAGCCCCAGCGTTAACAATGAGCAGTTCTTC
cdr3_aa: CASSPSVNNEQFF

v_call: TRBV5-5
d_call: NA
clone_size: NA
cdr3_length: 16
j_call: TRBJ2-7
cdr3_nt: TGTGCCAGCAGCTTGGCCTGGGGCATACAAACCTACGAGCAGTACTTC
cdr3_aa: CASSLAWGIQTYEQYF

v_call: TRBV6-5
d_call: NA
clone_size: NA
cdr3_length: 15
j_call: TRBJ1-3
cdr3_nt: TGTGCCAGCAGAAAGCGGTTCCAGCTGGGAAACACCATATATTTT
cdr3_aa: CASRKRFQLGNTIYF

v_call: TRBV3-1/TRBV3-2
d_call: TRBD1
clone_size: NA
cdr3_length: 14
j_call: TRBJ1-1
cdr3_nt: TGTGCCAGCAGCCCCCAGGGGGCGAGCACTGAAGCTTTCTTT
cdr3_aa: CASSPQGASTEAFF

v_call: TRBV27
d_call: TRBD1
clone_size: once
cdr3_length: 17
j_call: TRBJ1-6
cdr3_nt: TGTGCCAGCAGTTCCTGGGGATTGGACAGGGGGGATTCACCCCTCCACTTT
cdr3_aa: CASSSWGLDRGDSPLHF

v_call: TRBV3-1/TRBV3-2
d_call: TRBD2
clone_size: NA
cdr3_length: 14
j_call: TRBJ2-3
cdr3_nt: TGTGCCAGCGGGACTAAGGACGGGTCAGATACGCAGTATTTT
cdr3_aa: CASGTKDGSDTQYF

v_call: TRBV11-2
d_call: NA
clone_size: NA
cdr3_length: 14
j_call: TRBJ2-7
cdr3_nt: TGTGCCAGCAGTTCTGTGTTCAGAACCGGGGAGCAGTACTTC
cdr3_aa: CASSSVFRTGEQYF

v_call: TRBV7-9
d_call: TRBD2
clone_size: NA
cdr3_length: 14
j_call: TRBJ2-1
cdr3_nt: TGTGCCAGCAGCTTAACCCGCGGGGGGGATGAGCAGTTCTTC
cdr3_aa: CASSLTRGGDEQFF

v_call: TRBV7-2
d_call: TRBD2
clone_size: NA
cdr3_length: 16
j_call: TRBJ2-3
cdr3_nt: TGTGCCAGCAGCTTAGCGCGGAGCGGGAGAGTGAATACGCAGTATTTT
cdr3_aa: CASSLARSGRVNTQYF

v_call: TRBV7-6
d_call: TRBD2
clone_size: NA
cdr3_length: 17
j_call: TRBJ2-3
cdr3_nt: TGTGCCAGCAGCTTAGCGCGGACTAGCGGGGCAGCAGATACGCAGTATTTT
cdr3_aa: CASSLARTSGAADTQYF

v_call: TRBV20-1
d_call: TRBD2
clone_size: NA
cdr3_length: 17
j_call: TRBJ2-1
cdr3_nt: TGCAGTGCTAGTTTGGGGCTAGCGGGAGACAGGTACAATGAGCAGTTCTTC
cdr3_aa: CSASLGLAGDRYNEQFF

v_call: TRBV28
d_call: TRBD1
clone_size: NA
cdr3_length: 12
j_call: TRBJ1-1
cdr3_nt: TGTGCCAGCAGGACAGGGGGCACTGAAGCTTTCTTT
cdr3_aa: CASRTGGTEAFF

v_call: TRBV11-2
d_call: TRBD1
clone_size: NA
cdr3_length: 15
j_call: TRBJ2-3
cdr3_nt: TGTGCCAGCAGCCAAGGGACAGTTTACACAGATACGCAGTATTTT
cdr3_aa: CASSQGTVYTDTQYF

v_call: TRBV21-1
d_call: NA
clone_size: NA
cdr3_length: 19
j_call: TRBJ2-1
cdr3_nt: TGTGCCAGCAGCTGGACCGGGGGGCTAGCGGGTCCTCCCTACAATGAGCAGTTCTTC
cdr3_aa: CASSWTGGLAGPPYNEQFF

v_call: TRBV19
d_call: NA
clone_size: NA
cdr3_length: 15
j_call: TRBJ2-3
cdr3_nt: TGTGCCAGTAGTATCTTGACGGGAAAACCAGATACGCAGTATTTT
cdr3_aa: CASSILTGKPDTQYF

v_call: TRBV5-8
d_call: NA
clone_size: once
cdr3_length: 13
j_call: TRBJ1-5
cdr3_nt: TGTGCCAGCAGCTTGAGCGGAAATCAGCCCCAGCATTTT
cdr3_aa: CASSLSGNQPQHF

v_call: TRBV6-2/TRBV6-3
d_call: TRBD2
clone_size: NA
cdr3_length: 17
j_call: TRBJ2-7
cdr3_nt: TGTGCCAGCAGTTACACTCCTGGTAGCGGGGCCTCCTACGAGCAGTACTTC
cdr3_aa: CASSYTPGSGASYEQYF

v_call: TRBV6-6
d_call: TRBD2
clone_size: NA
cdr3_length: 15
j_call: TRBJ2-1
cdr3_nt: TGTGCCAGCACCCATTTAGCGGGACCCTACAATGAGCAGTTCTTC
cdr3_aa: CASTHLAGPYNEQFF

v_call: TRBV3-1/TRBV3-2
d_call: NA
clone_size: once
cdr3_length: 11
j_call: TRBJ2-2
cdr3_nt: TGTGCCAGCAGCCAGTATTATTCGGTGTTTTTT
cdr3_aa: CASSQYYSVFF

v_call: TRBV7-2
d_call: NA
clone_size: NA
cdr3_length: 12
j_call: TRBJ1-1
cdr3_nt: TGTGCCAGCAGCTTAGAGACAAATGAAGCTTTCTTT
cdr3_aa: CASSLETNEAFF

v_call: TRBV7-9
d_call: TRBD1
clone_size: NA
cdr3_length: 17
j_call: TRBJ2-5
cdr3_nt: TGTGCCAGCAGCCAATCCAGGGGGCGGGTAGCTTGGGAGACCCAGTACTTC
cdr3_aa: CASSQSRGRVAWETQYF

v_call: TRBV3-1/TRBV3-2
d_call: NA
clone_size: NA
cdr3_length: 13
j_call: TRBJ1-2
cdr3_nt: TGTGCCAGCAGCCCAGACGGGTACTATGGCTACACCTTC
cdr3_aa: CASSPDGYYGYTF

v_call: TRBV20-1
d_call: NA
clone_size: NA
cdr3_length: 10
j_call: TRBJ2-5
cdr3_nt: TGCAGTGCTACCGAGGAGACCCAGTACTTC
cdr3_aa: CSATEETQYF

v_call: TRBV24-1
d_call: TRBD1
clone_size: NA
cdr3_length: 14
j_call: TRBJ1-1
cdr3_nt: TGTGCCACCAGAGACAGGGGAGGGAACACTGAAGCTTTCTTT
cdr3_aa: CATRDRGGNTEAFF

v_call: TRBV20-1
d_call: TRBD2
clone_size: NA
cdr3_length: 15
j_call: TRBJ2-7
cdr3_nt: TGCAGTGCTAGTAGTGGCAGCGGGAGGGTGTACGAGCAGTACTTC
cdr3_aa: CSASSGSGRVYEQYF

v_call: TRBV19
d_call: TRBD1
clone_size: NA
cdr3_length: 17
j_call: TRBJ2-6
cdr3_nt: TGTGCCAGTACCACGGGACAGGGAATCTCTGGGGCCAACGTCCTGACTTTC
cdr3_aa: CASTTGQGISGANVLTF

v_call: TRBV29-1
d_call: TRBD1
clone_size: NA
cdr3_length: 12
j_call: TRBJ1-1
cdr3_nt: TGCAGCGTGAAGACAGGGTCCACTGAAGCTTTCTTT
cdr3_aa: CSVKTGSTEAFF

v_call: TRBV28
d_call: NA
clone_size: NA
cdr3_length: 12
j_call: TRBJ1-5
cdr3_nt: TGTGCCAGCAGTCCGGGCGGGCAGCCCCAGCATTTT
cdr3_aa: CASSPGGQPQHF

v_call: TRBV2
d_call: NA
clone_size: NA
cdr3_length: 15
j_call: TRBJ2-3
cdr3_nt: TGTGCCAGCATTTCTCCCTATCAAATTACAGATACGCAGTATTTT
cdr3_aa: CASISPYQITDTQYF

v_call: TRBV18
d_call: TRBD1
clone_size: NA
cdr3_length: 17
j_call: TRBJ2-1
cdr3_nt: TGTGCCAGCTCACCGCCCGGTGGCCACCCAGGGGGCAATGAGCAGTTCTTC
cdr3_aa: CASSPPGGHPGGNEQFF

v_call: TRBV14
d_call: NA
clone_size: NA
cdr3_length: 14
j_call: TRBJ1-2
cdr3_nt: TGTGCCAGCAGCCCATTTTCGGGGAACTATGGCTACACCTTC
cdr3_aa: CASSPFSGNYGYTF

v_call: TRBV28
d_call: TRBD1
clone_size: few
cdr3_length: 12
j_call: TRBJ1-4
cdr3_nt: TGTGCCAGCAGTTTAAACAGGGGGATACTGTTTTTT
cdr3_aa: CASSLNRGILFF

v_call: TRBV19
d_call: TRBD2
clone_size: NA
cdr3_length: 16
j_call: TRBJ2-7
cdr3_nt: TGTGCCAGCAGTCCTAGCGGGAGGGCCGGGTACTACGAGCAGTACTTC
cdr3_aa: CASSPSGRAGYYEQYF

v_call: TRBV9
d_call: NA
clone_size: NA
cdr3_length: 14
j_call: TRBJ2-3
cdr3_nt: TGTGCCAGTAGTCGGGGTTCTGGCCCAGATACGCAGTATTTT
cdr3_aa: CASSRGSGPDTQYF

v_call: TRBV7-9
d_call: NA
clone_size: NA
cdr3_length: 14
j_call: TRBJ1-2
cdr3_nt: TGTGCCAGCAGCTTAGCGGCAGGCCACTATGGCTACACCTTC
cdr3_aa: CASSLAAGHYGYTF

v_call: TRBV18
d_call: NA
clone_size: NA
cdr3_length: 12
j_call: TRBJ2-1
cdr3_nt: TGTGCCAGCTCACCAAGGCGGAATGAGCAGTTCTTC
cdr3_aa: CASSPRRNEQFF

v_call: TRBV5-5
d_call: NA
clone_size: NA
cdr3_length: 14
j_call: TRBJ2-3
cdr3_nt: TGTGCCAGCAGCTTCTCGGACACCACAGATACGCAGTATTTT
cdr3_aa: CASSFSDTTDTQYF

v_call: TRBV6-2/TRBV6-3
d_call: NA
clone_size: NA
cdr3_length: 14
j_call: TRBJ2-1
cdr3_nt: TGTGCCAGCAGCCCGGGGCCGAACTACAATGAGCAGTTCTTC
cdr3_aa: CASSPGPNYNEQFF

v_call: TRBV7-9
d_call: NA
clone_size: NA
cdr3_length: 17
j_call: TRBJ1-3
cdr3_nt: TGTGCCAGCAGCTTAGGCACTGGAGGCAGCTCTGGAAACACCATATATTTT
cdr3_aa: CASSLGTGGSSGNTIYF

v_call: TRBV18
d_call: TRBD1
clone_size: NA
cdr3_length: 15
j_call: TRBJ1-6
cdr3_nt: TGTGCCAGCTCACCACGGCAGGGGGCTAATTCACCCCTCCACTTT
cdr3_aa: CASSPRQGANSPLHF